This T cell receptor beta chain comes out of a study of blood T cells in healthy people across ages. Next came a second PCR, run for 7 to 11 cycles, which used a sample-barcoded 5' primer along with a J-beta primer mix. TCRdb analysed the 5' RACE reads with MiXCR anew, one entry per CDR3 protein. This repertoire shows approximately 790,000 distinct CDR3 sequences, 62% found once; its top ten account for about 30%. V lost 7 bases and J lost 0, with 10 bases in between. The CDR3 spans 12 residues. Germline V gene lookup returns CDR1 DFQATT and CDR2 SNEGSKA (reference sequence). As regards this clonotype: The antigen is not known.

Study-wide results and limits: There were more naive CD4+ cells and higher diversity in long-lived donors than in aged donors. The study regarded diversity estimates from one million T cells as underestimates.

Healthy Caucasians from Russia aged about 6 to 90 served as donors. Sequencing input: blood. This sequence originates from a man aged 25-45 years in good health. The V call is TRBV20-1, the J call TRBJ2-7; D is unclear. The CDR3 spells CSVARSSYEQYF. In nucleotides, the CDR3 is TGCAGTGTAGCCAGGAGCTCCTACGAGCAGTACTTC.